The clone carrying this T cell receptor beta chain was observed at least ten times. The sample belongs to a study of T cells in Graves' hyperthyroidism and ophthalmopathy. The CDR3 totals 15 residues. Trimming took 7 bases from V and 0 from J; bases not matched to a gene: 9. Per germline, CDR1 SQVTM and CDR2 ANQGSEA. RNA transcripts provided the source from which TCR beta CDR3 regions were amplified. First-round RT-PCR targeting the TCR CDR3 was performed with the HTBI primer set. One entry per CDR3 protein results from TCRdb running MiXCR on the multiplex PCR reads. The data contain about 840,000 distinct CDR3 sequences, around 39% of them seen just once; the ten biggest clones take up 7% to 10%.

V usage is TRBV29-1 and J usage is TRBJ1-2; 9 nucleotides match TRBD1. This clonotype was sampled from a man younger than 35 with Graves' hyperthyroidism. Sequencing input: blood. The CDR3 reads CSAQTDRGTNYGYTF. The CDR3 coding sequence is TGCAGCGCCCAAACGGACAGGGGCACTAACTATGGCTACACCTTC.